The entry that follows covers one T cell receptor beta chain sequence. What it binds is unknown. This sample is drawn from a study of cytomegalovirus exposure and HLA in healthy donors. Findings and caveats of the study: With further analysis later on, most CMV-associated TCR beta chains appeared HLA-restricted. For presence/absence analyses, sequencing depth was assumed to be roughly uniform across donors.

Per germline, CDR1 SNHLY and CDR2 FYNNEI. This CDR3 spans 13 amino acids. Trimming removed 6 bases at V and 3 bases at J, with 9 bases between. The PCR contained 60 Vbeta and 13 Jbeta primers. In the study's own analysis: It was a later analysis that counted 83 million or so unique TCR beta chains, of which 9.5 million to 14 million were shared. Assay used: immunoSEQ multiplex PCR; TCRdb lists only in-frame clones, some missing. V and J calls and clone size are copied from that table; D and trimming were computed from the DNA. The table has 150,000 to 200,000 clones, around 75% seen once. The sequence was obtained from a woman aged 50 to 60 in good health and CMV-seropositive. The sample consisted of PBMCs. This chain connects TRBV2 to TRBJ1-3; the D gene is possibly TRBD1 (5 bases). Here the CDR3 reads CASSGGGGNTIYF. CDR3 bases: TGTGCCAGCAGCGGGGGAGGTGGAAACACCATATATTTT. Supplemented by reference TRBV2 and TRBJ1-3, the full variable domain reads EPEVTQTPSHQVTQMGQEVILRCVPISNHLYFYWYRQILGQKVEFLVSFYNNEISEKSEIFDDQFSVERPDGSNFTLKIRSTKLEDSAMYFCASSGGGGNTIYFGEGSWLTVV.